This entry lists 26 T cell receptor beta chains sequenced from one sample in a study of Tregs in tolerant kidney transplant recipients. Recipients received nonmyeloablative bone marrow transplants from related graft donors, with transient mixed chimerism. Method: immunoSEQ multiplex PCR; TCRdb's copy keeps in-frame clones and lacks some. The listing records roughly 14,000 clones. Here the sequenced sample was CD8+ T cells from blood (PBMCs), taken 6 months after the transplant. Every receptor here comes from a human patient who received a combined kidney and bone marrow transplant. The graft donor may have given rise to some T cells.

A remark on this clone: At one boundary the junction diverges from the germline segment, which might be a read error. With the read ending 3 residues before the CDR3 end, the germline J gene is used to fill in that end. The chain combines TRBV4-2 with TRBJ2-2; TRBD2 agrees at 7 bases. CDR1 is LGHNA and CDR2 is YNFKEQ in the germline V gene. There are 16 residues in the CDR3. CDR3 bases read: TGCGCCAGCCGCCCCGGACTGGGAGGGAACACTGGGGAG. Amino acids: CASRPGLGGNTGE. The full CDR3 protein reads CASRPGLGGNTGELFF.

In regard to this clone: The sequence runs out 3 residues before the end of the CDR3; the remainder is reconstructed from the germline J gene. The V and J genes are TRBV19 and TRBJ2-2; possible D gene TRBD2, 6 bases. Trimming left V 10 bases short and J 0 bases short, with 6 bases between. The germline V gene has CDR1 LNHDA and CDR2 SQIVND (reference sequence). The CDR3 sequence is 12 residues long. CDR3 in amino acids: CATGANTGELFF. CDR3 DNA, as far as it was read: TGTGCCACGGGGGCGAACACCGGGGAG.

This clone is identified as medium-sized from frequency. The read terminates 3 residues before the CDR3 end, so the remaining end is supplied by the germline J gene. The genes are TRBV15 and TRBJ1-1; D uncertain. This CDR3 region has 13 residues. The germline V gene has CDR1 LNHNV and CDR2 YYDKDF (reference sequence). CDR3 region: CATIAISSGQAFF. The CDR3 bases that were read are TGTGCCACCATAGCGATTTCGTCCGGTCAG.

On this clone: The CDR3 extends 3 residues past the end of the read, so its final part is completed from the germline J gene. This sequence joins TRBV29-1 and TRBJ2-7; D not certain. V was shortened by 5 bases and J by 0 bases, with 8 bases between the two germline ends. Germline V gene data show CDR1 as SQVTM and CDR2 as ANQGSEA. The length of the CDR3 is 12 residues. The CDR3: CSVSNSSYEQYF. The sequenced part of the CDR3 DNA is TGCAGCGTTTCTAACAGCTCCTACGAG.

As for this clone: The read is 3 residues too short to cover the CDR3 end, so that end is filled in from the germline J gene. V is TRBV5-4 and J is TRBJ1-1; weak D call: TRBD1 (5 bases). Trimming pared 1 base from V and 6 bases from J, leaving 13 bases between. There are 14 residues in the CDR3. Germline-derived CDR1 and CDR2 are SGHNT and YYREEE (reference sequence). The CDR3 DNA, read in part, is TGTGCCAGCAGCTTGCGGCAGGGAATATCTGAA. This codes for CASSLRQGISE. The full CDR3 sequence reads CASSLRQGISEAFF.

Concerning this clone: The sequenced fragment ends 3 residues before the CDR3 boundary, so the rest is inferred from the germline J gene. V gene TRBV7-6 combines with J gene TRBJ2-2; D might be TRBD1 (6 bases). Germline loops: CDR1 SGHVS, CDR2 FNYEAQ. The CDR3 loop spans 14 amino acids. CDR3 bases read: TGTGCCAGCAGCTTAGCGTTTGAGGGGGAAAAG. As protein: CASSLAFEGEK. The entire CDR3 reads CASSLAFEGEKLFF.

About this clone: The DNA ends 3 residues before the CDR3 does, and the rest of the CDR3 is filled in from the germline J gene. The chain joins TRBV7-9 to TRBJ1-2; D is possibly TRBD1 (6 bases). This CDR3 has 15 residues. The germline CDR1 and CDR2 sequences are SEHNR and FQNEAQ (reference sequence). CDR3 in amino acids: CASSLGPAGVYDYTF. Partial CDR3 DNA: TGTGCCAGCAGCTTAGGTCCGGCAGGGGTCTACGAC.

For this clone: The missing CDR3 end, 3 residues past where the read stops, is filled in from the germline J gene. This chain connects TRBV7-9 to TRBJ1-2; 12 bases agree with TRBD1. The germline gives CDR1 SEHNR, CDR2 FQNEAQ (reference sequence). CDR3 length: 15 residues. The J segment lost 3 bases and the V segment lost 5 bases, leaving 4 bases of the junction unmatched. The CDR3 is CASSGTGGLYYGYTF. The covered CDR3 bases are TGTGCCAGCAGCGGGACAGGGGGCCTTTACTATGGC.

A note on this clone: The CDR3 goes on 3 residues after the read ends, and that part is filled in from the germline J gene. This chain links TRBV14 with TRBJ1-1; 9 nucleotides agree with TRBD1. The CDR3 has 15 amino acids. The junction had 8 bases not matched to a gene; V was cut back by 4 bases and J by 5 bases. CDR1 SGHDN and CDR2 FVKESK come from the germline V gene. The sequenced part of the CDR3 DNA is TGTGCCAGCAGCCGATACAGGGGGCTGGGTACTGAA. Translation: CASSRYRGLGTE. The complete CDR3 reads CASSRYRGLGTEAFF.

Comment on this clone: Read sequence stops 3 residues before the CDR3 end, and the germline J gene provides the missing end. This chain links TRBV6-4 with TRBJ1-5, with D possibly matching TRBD1 (6 bases). This CDR3 is 17 amino acids long. Trimming removed 2 bases from V and 0 bases from J, with 14 bases in between. Germline V gene sequence: CDR1 MRHNA, CDR2 SNTAGT. The CDR3 here is CASSDIGQSISNQPQHF. The CDR3 DNA, read in part, is TGTGCCAGCAGTGACATCGGACAGAGCATTAGCAATCAGCCC.

Notes on this clone: From the germline J gene comes the end of the CDR3, since the read stops 3 residues before it. The chain uses TRBV4-2 and TRBJ2-4; D is possibly TRBD1 (5 bases). CDR1 is LGHNA and CDR2 is YNFKEQ in the germline V gene. Trimming left V 1 base short and J 8 bases short, with 12 bases between. The CDR3 consists of 14 residues. The CDR3: CASSQVFGAHIQYF. The CDR3 DNA, read in part, is TGTGCCAGCAGCCAAGTCTTTGGGGCCCACATT.

In regard to this clone: Read coverage stops 3 residues before the CDR3 terminus; the germline J gene supplies the remainder. This sequence joins TRBV27 and TRBJ1-5; D gene ambiguous. The V gene's germline CDR1 is MNHEY and CDR2 SMNVEV (reference sequence). This CDR3 contains 13 residues. V was cut by 3 bases and J by 9 bases, with 12 bases left in between. This chain's CDR3 is CASSFGLPGPQHF. The sequenced CDR3 bases are TGTGCCAGCAGTTTTGGACTCCCCGGGCCC.

Remarks on this clone: The CDR3 is cut off 3 residues early in the read; its end comes from the germline J gene. The V and J genes are TRBV19 and TRBJ2-2, with D hard to call. V lost 3 bases and J lost 0, with 8 bases in between. This CDR3 is 15 amino acids long. Germline V gene data show CDR1 as LNHDA and CDR2 as SQIVND (reference sequence). CDR3 sequence reads: CASSIGLTNTGELFF. The CDR3 bases that were read are TGTGCCAGTAGTATCGGGTTGACGAACACCGGGGAG. The full variable domain, with the rest looked up from reference TRBV19 and TRBJ2-2, is DGGITQSPKYLFRKEGQNVTLSCEQNLNHDAMYWYRQDPGQGLRLIYYSQIVNDFQKGDIAEGYSVSREKKESFPLTVTSAQKNPTAFYLCASSIGLTNTGELFFGEGSRLTVL.

CDR3 DNA, as far as it was read: TGTGCCAGCAGCTTAATCGGTCTAGCGGGAGGGGATGAG. Protein product: CASSLIGLAGGDE. The entire CDR3 sequence reads CASSLIGLAGGDEQFF. The rearrangement uses TRBV7-8 and TRBJ2-1, with 12 bases matching TRBD2. The sequenced fragment ends 3 residues before the CDR3 boundary, so the rest is inferred from the germline J gene. CDR1 and CDR2 (germline): SGHVS, FQNEAQ. The CDR3 consists of 16 residues. V shed 2 bases, J shed 8 bases, and the junction held 7 bases outside the gene matches.

In the case of this clone: The CDR3 end lies 3 residues beyond the end of the read and is filled in from the germline J gene. The V gene is TRBV7-8, the J gene TRBJ2-1; 9 positions match TRBD2. Germline CDR1 and CDR2: SGHVS and FQNEAQ. Trimming cost V 0 bases and J 6 bases; bases outside gene matches: 9. The CDR3 length is 17 residues. The CDR3 DNA, read in part, is TGTGCCAGCAGCTTAGCGCGGGTAGCGGGAGATTCCAATGAG. Translated: CASSLARVAGDSNE. The whole CDR3 protein reads CASSLARVAGDSNEQFF.

Of note for this clone: The CDR3 goes on 3 residues after the read ends, and that part is filled in from the germline J gene. This chain joins TRBV13 and TRBJ2-3; 12 bases agree with TRBD2. The CDR3 is 16 residues long. The J segment lost 4 bases and the V segment lost 4 bases, leaving 6 bases of the junction unmatched. CDR1 and CDR2 (germline): PRHDT, FYEKMQ (reference sequence). The CDR3 loop is CASSSRASGRADTQYF. The part of the CDR3 DNA that was read is TGTGCCAGCAGCTCCCGGGCTAGCGGGAGGGCAGATACG.

Points on this clone: With the read ending 3 residues before the CDR3 end, the germline J gene is used to fill in that end. This chain uses TRBV6-2 or TRBV6-3 with TRBJ2-2; D is possibly TRBD1 (5 bases). Germline V gene data show CDR1 as MNHEY and CDR2 as SVGEGT. V dropped 6 bases and J dropped 7 bases, with 9 bases sitting between them. The CDR3 length is 12 residues. The CDR3 bases that were read are TGTGCCAGCAGGGGGCTTGGCGGGGAG. Protein: CASRGLGGE. In full, the CDR3 is CASRGLGGELFF.

As regards this clone: The read terminates 3 residues before the CDR3 end, so the remaining end is supplied by the germline J gene. This chain joins TRBV7-6 and TRBJ1-2; TRBD1 agrees at 8 bases. Germline-derived CDR1 and CDR2 are SGHVS and FNYEAQ. The CDR3 runs to 15 residues. The ends lost 5 bases at V and 4 bases at J; junction bases unmatched: 9. This chain's CDR3 is CASSPGETGGYGYTF. The covered CDR3 bases are TGTGCCAGCAGCCCTGGGGAAACAGGGGGCTATGGC.

Regarding this clone: The missing CDR3 end, 3 residues past where the read stops, is filled in from the germline J gene. The chain couples TRBV5-8 to TRBJ2-2; D gene uncertain. The CDR3 covers 14 residues. Germline V gene data show CDR1 as SGHTS and CDR2 as YDEGEE. V shed 0 bases and J shed 2 bases, with 5 bases lying between them. The CDR3 bases that were read are TGTGCCAGCAGCTTGGCCAGTAACACCGGGGAG. It codes for CASSLASNTGE. The full CDR3 is CASSLASNTGELFF.

A word on this clone: The sequence runs out 3 residues before the end of the CDR3; the remainder is reconstructed from the germline J gene. The chain combines TRBV7-9 with TRBJ2-3; the match to TRBD1 covers 7 bases. The germline CDR1 and CDR2 sequences are SEHNR and FQNEAQ (reference sequence). This CDR3 region has 15 residues. The V gene end was trimmed by 3 bases and the J gene end by 2 bases; junction bases not matched to a gene: 5. Partial CDR3 DNA: TGTGCCAGCAGCTTCGAGGGGGCTTTCACAGATACG. The encoded protein is CASSFEGAFTDT. The full CDR3 sequence reads CASSFEGAFTDTQYF. The variable domain in full, with the rest retrieved from reference TRBV7-9 and TRBJ2-3, is DTGVSQNPRHKITKRGQNVTFRCDPISEHNRLYWYRQTLGQGPEFLTYFQNEAQLEKSRLLSDRFSAERPKGSFSTLEIQRTEQGDSAMYLCASSFEGAFTDTQYFGPGTRLTVL.

As concerns this clone: The read falls 3 residues short of the CDR3 end, and the missing part is taken from the germline J gene. V gene TRBV7-6 combines with J gene TRBJ1-2, with TRBD1 matching over 7 bases. The CDR3 consists of 16 residues. In germline, CDR1 is SGHVS, CDR2 FNYEAQ. V shed 5 bases and J 4 bases; nucleotides not matched to a gene: 13. The sequenced part of the CDR3 DNA is TGTGCCAGCAGCCCGACAAACGACAGGGTTGGCTATGGC. Translation gives CASSPTNDRVGYG. The whole CDR3 sequence is CASSPTNDRVGYGYTF. The full variable domain, with the rest looked up from reference TRBV7-6 and TRBJ1-2, is GAGVSQSPRYKVTKRGQDVALRCDPISGHVSLYWYRQALGQGPEFLTYFNYEAQQDKSGLPNDRFSAERPEGSISTLTIQRTEQRDSAMYRCASSPTNDRVGYGYTFGSGTRLTVV.

Points on this clone: The read finishes 3 residues shy of the CDR3 end, and the germline J gene is used to complete it. The chain combines TRBV20-1 with TRBJ2-3; 10 bases match TRBD2. Trimming cost V 4 bases and J 0 bases; bases outside gene matches: 4. Germline assignment: CDR1 DFQATT and CDR2 SNEGSKA (reference sequence). The CDR3 is made up of 15 amino acids. Here the CDR3 reads CSATGTSASTDTQYF. The DNA read from the CDR3 is TGCAGTGCTACCGGGACTAGCGCTAGCACAGATACG.

With regard to this clone: The sequenced fragment ends 3 residues before the CDR3 boundary, so the rest is inferred from the germline J gene. This chain connects TRBV14 to TRBJ1-2; 7 bases align to TRBD1. The CDR3 consists of 16 residues. Per germline, CDR1 SGHDN and CDR2 FVKESK. The ends lost 0 bases at V and 1 base at J; junction bases unmatched: 5. The chain's CDR3 is CASSQEETGHNYGYTF. CDR3 DNA, as far as it was read: TGTGCCAGCAGCCAAGAAGAGACAGGGCATAACTATGGC.

Details on this clone: The observed sequence ends 3 residues before the CDR3 terminus, with the missing tail filled in from the germline J gene. The genes are TRBV7-9 and TRBJ2-7, with D possibly matching TRBD1 (6 bases). The CDR3 totals 13 residues. Germline-derived CDR1 and CDR2 are SEHNR and FQNEAQ (reference sequence). V lost 5 bases and J 3 bases, leaving 11 bases between the germline ends. CDR3 DNA, as far as it was read: TGTGCCAGCAGCCCGGGACATAGCTACGAG. This codes for CASSPGHSYE. The entire CDR3 protein is CASSPGHSYEQYF.

Notes on this clone: The read halts 3 residues ahead of the CDR3 end, with the missing end drawn from the germline J gene. The rearrangement uses TRBV30 and TRBJ1-1; D possibly corresponds to TRBD1 (5 bases). V lost 1 base to trimming and J lost 1 base, with 7 bases between them. The V gene's germline CDR1 is GTSNPN and CDR2 SVGIG (reference sequence). The CDR3 covers 13 residues. CDR3 DNA, as far as it was read: TGTGCCTGGAGTGCCGGGGGGAACACTGAA. It encodes CAWSAGGNTE. The full CDR3 is CAWSAGGNTEAFF.

Concerning this clone itself: The missing CDR3 end, 3 residues past where the read stops, is filled in from the germline J gene. The chain uses TRBV13 and TRBJ2-7; 9 bases are a match to TRBD2. The CDR3 totals 15 residues. V lost 4 bases and J lost 5; bases outside the gene matches: 9. Looked up from germline, CDR1 is PRHDT and CDR2 is FYEKMQ (reference sequence). This CDR3 is CASSSSGTSWDEQYF. CDR3 DNA, as far as it was read: TGTGCCAGCAGCTCGTCCGGGACTAGCTGGGACGAG.